These T cell receptor beta chains were read from a single sample in a study of cytomegalovirus exposure and HLA in healthy donors. Repertoires were generated with immunoSEQ multiplex PCR, while TCRdb's copy carries only in-frame clones and drops some. The sample comprises approximately 170,000 clones, around 73% of which are singletons, and 5.4% rests with the top ten. Specimen: PBMCs. All receptors come from a woman under 30 in good health and CMV-seropositive. Both conserved end residues are part of each CDR3. The D gene is left open where the match is weak. Where a row states a size, it is once, few, many or the class of an expanded clone; other rows omit it.

abundance: -
d_gene: -
v_gene: TRBV5-6
j_gene: TRBJ1-2
CDR3nt: TGTGCCAGCAGCTTGGGGGCAGGGGTTTATGGCTACACCTTC
CDR3aa: CASSLGAGVYGYTF

abundance: few
d_gene: TRBD2
v_gene: TRBV7-9
j_gene: TRBJ2-5
CDR3nt: TGTGCCAGCAGCTCACTAGCGGGGTACCAAGAGACCCAGTACTTC
CDR3aa: CASSSLAGYQETQYF

abundance: -
d_gene: -
v_gene: TRBV27
j_gene: TRBJ1-4
CDR3nt: TGTGCCAGCAGTCTGGGGGCCGCAACTAATGAAAAACTGTTTTTT
CDR3aa: CASSLGAATNEKLFF

abundance: -
d_gene: -
v_gene: TRBV30
j_gene: TRBJ1-1
CDR3nt: TGTGCCTGGAGTGAGGGGTTAAACACTGAAGCTTTCTTT
CDR3aa: CAWSEGLNTEAFF

abundance: -
d_gene: -
v_gene: TRBV19
j_gene: TRBJ1-2
CDR3nt: TGTGCCAGTACCCGGCGGGATAACTATGGCTACACCTTC
CDR3aa: CASTRRDNYGYTF

abundance: -
d_gene: -
v_gene: TRBV29-1
j_gene: TRBJ2-7
CDR3nt: TGCAGCGTTCGGGCAGGGACAAACGAGCAGTACTTC
CDR3aa: CSVRAGTNEQYF

abundance: -
d_gene: -
v_gene: TRBV18
j_gene: TRBJ1-1
CDR3nt: TGTGCCAGCTCACCAACAGTGAACACTGAAGCTTTCTTT
CDR3aa: CASSPTVNTEAFF

abundance: -
d_gene: TRBD1
v_gene: TRBV11-2
j_gene: TRBJ2-7
CDR3nt: TGTGCCAGCAGAAAGACAGGGTTTGACTACGAGCAGTACTTC
CDR3aa: CASRKTGFDYEQYF

abundance: -
d_gene: TRBD1
v_gene: TRBV7-9
j_gene: TRBJ2-7
CDR3nt: TGTGCCAGCAGCTTAGATTTGCGGACAGGGGGCGGCTACGAGCAGTACTTC
CDR3aa: CASSLDLRTGGGYEQYF

abundance: once
d_gene: -
v_gene: TRBV21-1
j_gene: TRBJ1-2
CDR3nt: TGTGCCAGCAGCAATCGAGGTGGCCGATATGGCTACACCTTC
CDR3aa: CASSNRGGRYGYTF

abundance: -
d_gene: -
v_gene: TRBV6-5
j_gene: TRBJ1-2
CDR3nt: TGTGCCAGCAGCCGGCGGCTGGGACATATAAATGGCTACACCTTC
CDR3aa: CASSRRLGHINGYTF

abundance: -
d_gene: -
v_gene: TRBV6-5
j_gene: TRBJ1-2
CDR3nt: TGTGCCAGCAGTTACTCGTGGGACACCGGCTATGGCTACACCTTC
CDR3aa: CASSYSWDTGYGYTF

abundance: -
d_gene: -
v_gene: TRBV27
j_gene: TRBJ2-7
CDR3nt: TGTGCCAGCACCGGAGGGGGGGCCCACGAGCAGTACTTC
CDR3aa: CASTGGGAHEQYF

abundance: -
d_gene: TRBD1
v_gene: TRBV11-2
j_gene: TRBJ1-6
CDR3nt: TGTGCCAGCAGCGTACAGGGGGGTTCACCCCTCCACTTT
CDR3aa: CASSVQGGSPLHF

abundance: once
d_gene: TRBD2
v_gene: TRBV9
j_gene: TRBJ2-1
CDR3nt: TGTGCCAGCAGCGTATCCCTAGCGGGGACTGAGCAGTTCTTC
CDR3aa: CASSVSLAGTEQFF

abundance: -
d_gene: TRBD1
v_gene: TRBV29-1
j_gene: TRBJ2-7
CDR3nt: TGCAGCGGTGGTGCGGGACAGGGTTACGAGCAGTACTTC
CDR3aa: CSGGAGQGYEQYF